This TCR beta chain was recorded in a study of cytomegalovirus exposure and HLA in healthy donors. Overall study results and limits: For most TCR sequences rarity was the rule, although some public TCRs occurred in many donors.

Primers for the PCR totalled 60 Vbeta and 13 Jbeta. The data were produced by immunoSEQ multiplex PCR, yet TCRdb's version contains in-frame clones alone and is incomplete. This table has 160,000 or so clones, approximately 80% appearing once. CDR1 is SEHNR, CDR2 FQNEAQ, per germline (reference sequence). The CDR3 covers 13 residues. Trimming left V 5 bases short and J 7 bases short, with 13 bases between. Concerning this clone itself: Its antigen is as yet unknown.

The material sequenced was PBMCs. V is TRBV7-9 and J is TRBJ2-3; TRBD1 might be the D (6 bases). This sequence originates from a woman under 30 in good health and CMV-seropositive. The CDR3 DNA reads as TGTGCCAGCAGCCTAACAGGGACCAATACGCAGTATTTT. Translated, it gives CASSLTGTNTQYF.